Below, 27 T cell receptor beta chains from the same sample are listed, as sequenced in a study of shared clonotypes between healthy human individuals. Sequencing used immunoSEQ multiplex PCR; TCRdb keeps in-frame clones, though not all of them. Of about 330,000 clones listed, around 87% were seen once; the top ten hold 15% to 20%. The sample comprised memory CD8+ T cells sorted from blood. Regarding subset: CD45RO+ cells pooled with CCR7-negative TemRA cells. The receptors originated from a man between 18 and 35 years old in good health.

The chain combines TRBV28 with TRBJ2-5; the D gene is possibly TRBD1 (6 bases). V lost 1 base to trimming and J lost 4 bases, with 10 bases between them. The CDR3 spans 14 residues. From germline, CDR1 is MDHEN and CDR2 SYDVKM. The CDR3 DNA reads as TGTGCCAGCAGTTTATACACAGGGCGAGAGACCCAGTACTTC. This gives the protein CASSLYTGRETQYF.

This clone was picked up one time. This chain connects TRBV6-4 to TRBJ2-5; the D is unclear. Per germline, CDR1 MRHNA and CDR2 SNTAGT. V shed 6 bases and J shed 0 bases, with 17 bases lying between them. The CDR3 totals 16 residues. The CDR3 reads CASRGPSVLNQETQYF. CDR3 sequence (DNA): TGTGCCAGCAGAGGCCCGAGCGTACTCAACCAAGAGACCCAGTACTTC.

This chain connects TRBV6-5 to TRBJ2-3, with D perhaps matching TRBD1 or TRBD2 (6 bases each). The CDR3 covers 16 residues. Germline V gene sequence: CDR1 MNHEY, CDR2 SVGAGI. The V end lost 2 bases, the J end lost 2 bases, and 14 bases lay between the germline ends. The CDR3 DNA sequence: TGTGCCAGCAGTTACCTGCGGGACATAAACACAGATACGCAGTATTTT. It is translated as CASSYLRDINTDTQYF.

The V call is TRBV4-3, the J call TRBJ2-5; D gene ambiguous. The V and J ends lost 5 bases and 5 bases respectively, with 12 bases between them. The germline V gene encodes CDR1 LGHNA and CDR2 YSLEER. This CDR3 has 13 amino acids. The CDR3 region is CASSSWARETQYF. The CDR3 bases are TGCGCCAGCAGCTCCTGGGCTAGGGAGACCCAGTACTTC.

The chain couples TRBV6-5 to TRBJ2-3; TRBD1 matches at 8 bases. V dropped 0 bases and J dropped 3; count of bases not matched to a gene: 5. The CDR3 has 16 residues. Germline CDR1 and CDR2: MNHEY and SVGAGI. The CDR3 DNA follows: TGTGCCAGCAGTTACTCGCGCGACAGGGGTACAGATACGCAGTATTTT. As protein: CASSYSRDRGTDTQYF.

J is TRBJ1-1 and V is TRBV25-1; the D is unclear. CDR1 is MGHDK and CDR2 is SYGVNS in the germline V gene. The CDR3 is 14 residues long. The V and J ends lost 2 bases and 1 base respectively, with 8 bases between them. The CDR3 DNA is TGTGCCAGCAGTGAACTCGGCACGAACACTGAAGCTTTCTTT. Translated, it gives CASSELGTNTEAFF.

V usage is TRBV6-5 and J usage is TRBJ2-2, with a tentative D call TRBD2 (6 bases). There are 15 residues in the CDR3. V lost 7 bases to trimming and J lost 1 base, with 13 bases between them. Germline lookup yields CDR1 MNHEY and CDR2 SVGAGI. The CDR3 loop is CASKGLPMNTGELFF. CDR3 bases: TGTGCCAGCAAAGGACTACCGATGAACACCGGGGAGCTGTTTTTT.

The rearrangement uses TRBV4-1 and TRBJ1-4, with D unclear. The CDR3 has 13 residues. With 2 bases removed from V and 8 bases from J, the gap between germline ends came to 9 bases. From germline, CDR1 is MGHRA and CDR2 YSYEKL. CDR3 in DNA: TGCGCCAGCAGCCAAATATCGACAGAAAAACTGTTTTTT. This translates into CASSQISTEKLFF.

V usage is TRBV13 and J usage is TRBJ2-3; D possibly corresponds to TRBD1 (6 bases). This CDR3 is built from 15 residues. With 1 base removed from V and 1 base from J, the gap between germline ends came to 9 bases. Germline-derived CDR1 and CDR2 are PRHDT and FYEKMQ (reference sequence). The CDR3, as DNA: TGTGCCAGCAGCTTAGACAGGGCGGGCACAGATACGCAGTATTTT. Translation: CASSLDRAGTDTQYF.

The chain joins TRBV28 to TRBJ1-1; 7 bases align to TRBD1. The CDR3 loop spans 14 amino acids. The germline V gene encodes CDR1 MDHEN and CDR2 SYDVKM. The ends lost 2 bases at V and 3 bases at J; junction bases unmatched: 3. CDR3 nucleotide sequence: TGTGCCAGCAGTTTACGACAGGGTTACACTGAAGCTTTCTTT. As protein: CASSLRQGYTEAFF.

The chain links TRBV10-3 to TRBJ1-1; D gene ambiguous. CDR1 is ENHRY, CDR2 SYGVKD, per germline. Trimming pared 0 bases from V and 1 base from J, leaving 12 bases between. This CDR3 is built from 16 residues. CDR3 amino acids: CAISESKLGENTEAFF. The DNA for the CDR3 is TGTGCCATCAGTGAGTCGAAGCTCGGAGAGAACACTGAAGCTTTCTTT.

The genes are TRBV5-4 and TRBJ2-3; TRBD2 is a possible D gene (6 bases). This CDR3 is built from 15 residues. CDR1 SGHNT and CDR2 YYREEE come from the germline V gene (reference sequence). Trimming stripped 6 bases from V and 1 base from J, with 15 bases between. The CDR3 protein is CASTGGFSGTDTQYF. The CDR3 region has the DNA TGTGCCAGCACCGGGGGTTTTAGCGGCACAGATACGCAGTATTTT.

This chain uses TRBV13 with TRBJ2-2; D call uncertain. This CDR3 has 15 amino acids. Trimming shortened V by 8 bases and J by 1 base, and 14 bases separated the two germline ends. Per the germline V gene, CDR1 is PRHDT and CDR2 is FYEKMQ (reference sequence). CDR3 region: CASGSPSVNTGELFF. In nucleotides, the CDR3 is TGTGCCAGCGGCTCCCCGTCAGTGAACACCGGGGAGCTGTTTTTT.

The chain links TRBV18 to TRBJ1-2, with 7 bases lining up with TRBD1. Germline V gives CDR1 KGHSH, CDR2 LQKENI. The CDR3 is 15 amino acids. The V segment lost 3 bases and the J segment 3 bases; nucleotides outside the gene matches: 7. The CDR3 loop is CASSPPQTGHYGYTF. The DNA of the CDR3 is TGTGCCAGCTCACCCCCCCAGACAGGGCACTATGGCTACACCTTC.

Comment on this clone: The junction departs from the called germline gene at one end, perhaps through a read error. The chain combines TRBV7-9 with TRBJ2-3, with D hard to call. CDR3 length: 12 amino acids. The germline V gene has CDR1 SEHNR and CDR2 FQNEAQ (reference sequence). CDR3 protein: CASSQPASPQVF. CDR3 DNA: TGTGCCAGCAGCCAACCGGCGTCCCCGCAAGTATTT.

The chain combines TRBV7-2 with TRBJ2-7, with 8 positions matching TRBD2. The CDR3 spans 14 residues. Germline V CDR1 and CDR2: SGHTA, FQGNSA. Trimming removed 4 bases from V and 2 bases from J; junction bases left unmatched: 4. CDR3 in amino acids: CASSSGLGAYEQYF. The DNA of the CDR3 is TGTGCCAGCAGCTCGGGACTAGGTGCCTACGAGCAGTACTTC.

The gene calls are TRBV7-8 and TRBJ2-2; no firm D call. Trimming shortened V by 4 bases and J by 2 bases, and 5 bases separated the two germline ends. Germline V lookup: CDR1 SGHVS, CDR2 FQNEAQ. This CDR3 contains 13 residues. The CDR3 DNA reads TGTGCCAGCAGCTCGGACAACACCGGGGAGCTGTTTTTT. Translating gives CASSSDNTGELFF.

The genes are TRBV4-1 and TRBJ1-1; maybe TRBD1 (5 bases). Trimming shortened V by 10 bases and J by 8 bases, and 14 bases separated the two germline ends. Germline V lookup: CDR1 MGHRA, CDR2 YSYEKL. The CDR3 loop spans 11 amino acids. This CDR3 is CAIRLGGEAFF. CDR3 nucleotide sequence: TGCGCCATCCGGCTCGGGGGGGAAGCTTTCTTT.

The chain recombines TRBV19 with TRBJ2-5; D unclear. The germline gives CDR1 LNHDA, CDR2 SQIVND (reference sequence). The V end lost 3 bases, the J end lost 3 bases, and 11 bases lay between the germline ends. The CDR3 covers 14 residues. In DNA, the CDR3 is TGTGCCAGTAGTATTTTCTCCGGTGAAGAGACCCAGTACTTC. Its protein product is CASSIFSGEETQYF.

The chain employs TRBV10-3 and TRBJ2-7; unclear D gene. V gave up 0 bases and J gave up 1 base, with 7 bases separating them. CDR1 and CDR2 from the germline V gene are ENHRY and SYGVKD. The CDR3 runs to 14 residues. The CDR3 spells CAISESMTSYEQYF. The CDR3 DNA sequence: TGTGCCATCAGTGAGTCGATGACATCCTACGAGCAGTACTTC.

The CDR3 nucleotides are TGTGCCAGCAGCACTAGCGCGAACTACCTTTACAATGAGCAGTTCTTC. This codes for CASSTSANYLYNEQFF. V and J are TRBV5-6 and TRBJ2-1, with 7 bases aligning to TRBD2. CDR3 length equals 16 residues. V shed 4 bases and J 4 bases; nucleotides not matched to a gene: 11. CDR1 SGHDT and CDR2 YYEEEE come from the germline V gene.

This sequence joins TRBV27 and TRBJ2-2; D is ambiguous. The V gene lost 6 bases and the J gene lost 3 bases, with 8 bases spanning the gap. This CDR3 has 13 residues. Per germline, CDR1 MNHEY and CDR2 SMNVEV (reference sequence). The CDR3 region has the DNA TGTGCCAGCAGCTTTGTTGACACCGGGGAGCTGTTTTTT. Protein product: CASSFVDTGELFF.

The V call is TRBV29-1, the J call TRBJ2-7; 7 bases line up with TRBD2. CDR1 and CDR2 (germline): SQVTM, ANQGSEA. The length of the CDR3 is 13 residues. V trimming: 4 bases; J trimming: 0 bases; junction bases outside the gene matches: 3. This CDR3 reads CSVAGGSSYEQYF. CDR3 in DNA: TGCAGCGTTGCGGGGGGAAGCTCCTACGAGCAGTACTTC.

This clone came up once. The chain uses TRBV7-9 and TRBJ2-3, with 9 bases fitting TRBD2. This CDR3 is built from 14 residues. V shed 7 bases and J 0 bases; nucleotides not matched to a gene: 2. Germline V gene sequence: CDR1 SEHNR, CDR2 FQNEAQ (reference sequence). The CDR3 region is CASILAGSTDTQYF. The CDR3 DNA sequence: TGTGCCAGCATCCTAGCGGGAAGCACAGATACGCAGTATTTT.

The chain uses TRBV5-4 and TRBJ2-7; TRBD1 is a possible D gene (5 bases). The V end was cut by 4 bases, the J end by 6 bases, with 11 bases between. CDR3 length: 12 residues. Looked up from germline, CDR1 is SGHNT and CDR2 is YYREEE (reference sequence). CDR3 nucleotides: TGTGCCAGCAGCATAGACAGCAGCGAGCAGTACTTC. This gives the protein CASSIDSSEQYF.

The DNA of the CDR3 is TGTGCCAGCAGCAAAAAATCGGGACTCTCGTCATACAATGAGCAGTTCTTC. Protein: CASSKKSGLSSYNEQFF. This chain links TRBV9 with TRBJ2-1; a weak D match, TRBD2 (6 bases). The CDR3 contains 17 residues. CDR1 and CDR2 (germline): SGDLS, YYNGEE. V lost 4 bases and J 4 bases, leaving 21 bases between the germline ends.

The chain employs TRBV28 and TRBJ1-5; a weak D match, TRBD1 (5 bases). Germline V gene sequence: CDR1 MDHEN, CDR2 SYDVKM. V dropped 10 bases and J dropped 0 bases, with 22 bases sitting between them. The CDR3 has 17 residues. CDR3 coding DNA: TGTGCCACCGTGGTGGGGGACGAGTTATTTAGCAATCAGCCCCAGCATTTT. It encodes CATVVGDELFSNQPQHF. Looking up the rest from reference TRBV28 and TRBJ1-5 gives the full variable domain: DVKVTQSSRYLVKRTGEKVFLECVQDMDHENMFWYRQDPGLGLRLIYFSYDVKMKEKGDIPEGYSVSREKKERFSLILESASTNQTSMYLCATVVGDELFSNQPQHFGDGTRLSIL.